This T cell receptor (beta chain) stems from a study of identical twins. Template switching added a universal primer site; cDNA carried unique molecular identifiers. TCRdb re-called the 5' RACE reads with MiXCR, one entry per CDR3 protein. The table lists roughly 720,000 distinct CDR3 sequences, 15% to 20% of them singletons, with roughly 14% in the top ten. Among all donors, each was a healthy Caucasian. The sample was also linked to a second study, of T cells expressing NK-cell markers.

Material: PBMCs. This clonotype was sampled from a woman in her late teens or twenties in good health.

CDR3 residues: CASRDGQGNEQFF. The CDR3 region has the DNA TGCGCCAGCAGGGACGGGCAAGGGAATGAGCAGTTCTTC. The V and J genes are TRBV5-1 and TRBJ2-1; D unresolved. V lost 5 bases and J lost 7, with 13 bases in between. Germline V gene data show CDR1 as SGHRS and CDR2 as YFSETQ. The CDR3 extends over 13 amino acids.